The 30 T cell receptor beta chains presented below share a single source sample, sequenced in a study of pediatric ulcerative colitis. Rectal tissue came from one to two pinch biopsies taken at colonoscopy. The method was immunoSEQ multiplex PCR; TCRdb's version includes in-frame clones alone and lacks a portion of them. The sample records 44,000 or so clones, 78% being singletons. Sequenced: gut tissue. Source of these receptors: a girl aged 10-17 years with moderate ulcerative colitis.

The V call is TRBV27, the J call TRBJ2-1; 8 nucleotides agree with TRBD2. The V segment lost 7 bases and the J segment 5 bases; nucleotides outside the gene matches: 13. In germline, CDR1 is MNHEY, CDR2 SMNVEV (reference sequence). There are 16 residues in the CDR3. CDR3 residues: CASKTPRGLVDNEQFF. In DNA, the CDR3 is TGTGCCAGCAAGACACCTAGGGGACTAGTAGACAATGAGCAGTTCTTC.

The J gene is TRBJ2-7, the V gene TRBV14; D gene uncertain. This CDR3 contains 14 residues. V was cut by 3 bases and J by 4 bases, with 13 bases left in between. Germline V lookup: CDR1 SGHDN, CDR2 FVKESK. CDR3 DNA: TGTGCCAGCAGCCATTCCGGGCCTCAATACGAGCAGTACTTC. Residues: CASSHSGPQYEQYF.

The chain uses TRBV6-6 and TRBJ1-2, with no clear D. The CDR3 runs 13 residues. The germline V and J ends were trimmed by 0 bases and 13 bases, with 15 bases remaining between them. The germline V gene has CDR1 MNHNY and CDR2 SVGAGI (reference sequence). CDR3 DNA sequence: TGTGCCAGCAGTTACTCGGGTTCCCTCCCCCCCACCTTC. Amino acids: CASSYSGSLPPTF.

The V and J genes are TRBV2 and TRBJ1-1; D uncertain. The germline V gene encodes CDR1 SNHLY and CDR2 FYNNEI. The CDR3 runs 13 residues. Trimming removed 5 bases at V and 2 bases at J, with 9 bases between. CDR3 sequence: CASSSNLNTEAFF. DNA for the CDR3: TGTGCCAGCAGTTCGAATCTCAACACTGAAGCTTTCTTT. The full variable domain, its missing parts supplied by reference TRBV2 and TRBJ1-1, is EPEVTQTPSHQVTQMGQEVILRCVPISNHLYFYWYRQILGQKVEFLVSFYNNEISEKSEIFDDQFSVERPDGSNFTLKIRSTKLEDSAMYFCASSSNLNTEAFFGQGTRLTVV.

The V gene is TRBV9, the J gene TRBJ2-3, with D possibly TRBD1 on 6 matching bases. Trimming removed 9 bases from V and 4 bases from J, with 27 bases in between. The CDR3 has 17 residues. CDR1 and CDR2 from the germline V gene are SGDLS and YYNGEE. The CDR3 region has the DNA TGTGCCACCGTTAGAAGTAAGGGGGTAGAGGGGGCAGATACGCAGTATTTT. This sequence encodes CATVRSKGVEGADTQYF.

This clone was observed a single time. The genes are TRBV19 and TRBJ2-6, with D hard to call. V was trimmed by 2 bases and J by 1 base, leaving 12 bases between them. This CDR3 region has 17 residues. Germline lookup yields CDR1 LNHDA and CDR2 SQIVND (reference sequence). The CDR3 loop is CASSISNSPSGANVLTF. Here the CDR3 DNA reads TGTGCCAGTAGTATATCTAACTCTCCATCTGGGGCCAACGTCCTGACTTTC.

The V gene is TRBV5-1, the J gene TRBJ2-3, with no clear D. The V and J ends lost 0 bases and 4 bases respectively, with 6 bases between them. The CDR3 is made up of 13 amino acids. Per germline, CDR1 SGHRS and CDR2 YFSETQ. The CDR3 loop reads CASSLGGADTQYF. The CDR3 DNA reads as TGCGCCAGCAGCTTGGGTGGCGCAGATACGCAGTATTTT.

The chain links TRBV7-9 to TRBJ1-1; D is undetermined. The ends were cut back, 3 bases at V and 11 bases at J, with 22 bases in the middle. Germline CDR1 SEHNR, CDR2 FQNEAQ (reference sequence). The CDR3 consists of 15 residues. CDR3 in amino acids: CASSFRTLKGPDAFF. CDR3 bases: TGTGCCAGCAGCTTTAGGACCCTTAAGGGCCCCGATGCTTTCTTT.

This chain joins TRBV9 and TRBJ1-1; 9 bases line up with TRBD1. The V gene end was trimmed by 4 bases and the J gene end by 4 bases; junction bases not matched to a gene: 17. Germline values: CDR1 SGDLS, CDR2 YYNGEE. The CDR3 is made up of 18 amino acids. This CDR3 is CASSFSGTGTFASTEAFF. In DNA, the CDR3 is TGTGCCAGCAGCTTCTCCGGGACAGGGACCTTTGCGAGCACTGAAGCTTTCTTT. Filled out from reference TRBV9 and TRBJ1-1, the complete variable domain reads DSGVTQTPKHLITATGQRVTLRCSPRSGDLSVYWYQQSLDQGLQFLIQYYNGEERAKGNILERFSAQQFPDLHSELNLSSLELGDSALYFCASSFSGTGTFASTEAFFGQGTRLTVV.

Comment on this clone: The germline gene is not matched at one end of the junction; a read error may be the cause. The CDR3 loop is CASSFGQGYEQYF. CDR3 coding DNA: TGTGCTAGCAGCTTTGGACAGGGGTACGAGCAGTACTTC. This chain connects TRBV7-7 to TRBJ2-7; 9 bases match TRBD1. The germline V gene encodes CDR1 SSHAT and CDR2 FNYEAQ (reference sequence). The CDR3 contains 13 residues.

The J gene is TRBJ2-7, the V gene TRBV6-1, with 7 bases that match TRBD2. The CDR3 length is 15 residues. Looked up from germline, CDR1 is MNHNS and CDR2 is SASEGT. With 7 bases clipped from V and 6 bases from J, the junction kept 15 bases outside the gene matches. The CDR3 sequence is CASTPRTGRVGEQYF. CDR3 bases: TGTGCCAGCACCCCCAGGACTGGGAGGGTTGGCGAGCAGTACTTC.

This chain uses TRBV4-2 with TRBJ1-5, with D uncertain. The length of the CDR3 is 14 residues. Germline V CDR1 and CDR2: LGHNA, YNFKEQ. Trimming took off 1 base at V and 2 bases at J, with 6 bases between the two ends. The CDR3 DNA reads as TGTGCCAGCAGCCAAGTCGGCGGCAATCAGCCCCAGCATTTT. Its protein product is CASSQVGGNQPQHF.

This clone occurred once. The rearrangement uses TRBV5-1 and TRBJ2-1; D is ambiguous. This CDR3 has 12 amino acids. Germline CDR1 is SGHRS and CDR2 is YFSETQ. Between the trimmed V and J ends, which lost 4 bases and 8 bases, there was a span of 10 bases. The CDR3, as DNA: TGCGCCAGCAGCGCGGATAGCCATGAGCAGTTCTTC. Protein product: CASSADSHEQFF.

The chain combines TRBV2 with TRBJ2-5; a possible D gene is TRBD1 (5 bases). The CDR3 extends over 13 amino acids. Germline CDR1 SNHLY, CDR2 FYNNEI. Trimming took 1 base from V and 6 from J, leaving 9 bases between them. The CDR3 sequence is CASSEGRVKTQYF. DNA for the CDR3: TGTGCCAGCAGTGAAGGCAGGGTTAAGACCCAGTACTTC. Drawing the rest from reference TRBV2 and TRBJ2-5, the complete variable domain is EPEVTQTPSHQVTQMGQEVILRCVPISNHLYFYWYRQILGQKVEFLVSFYNNEISEKSEIFDDQFSVERPDGSNFTLKIRSTKLEDSAMYFCASSEGRVKTQYFGPGTRLLVL.

V and J are TRBV7-9 and TRBJ1-4; unclear D gene. This CDR3 region has 16 residues. CDR1 and CDR2 from the germline V gene are SEHNR and FQNEAQ (reference sequence). V was clipped by 3 bases and J by 4 bases, with 15 bases between them. The CDR3 loop reads CASSFPYPKYNEKLFF. The CDR3 DNA follows: TGTGCCAGCAGCTTCCCGTACCCTAAATATAATGAAAAACTGTTTTTT.

The chain has TRBV11-2 and TRBJ2-3; D call uncertain. V was shortened by 2 bases and J by 5 bases, with 2 bases between the two germline ends. The CDR3 contains 11 residues. CDR1 is SGHAT, CDR2 FQNNGV, per germline. As DNA, the CDR3 is TGTGCCAGCAGCTTACGAGATACGCAGTATTTT. Its translation is CASSLRDTQYF.

Sample share makes this clone medium-sized (0.01 to 0.1%). The genes are TRBV5-1 and TRBJ1-2, with TRBD1 as a possible D gene (5 bases). The CDR3 is 13 residues long. The germline V and J ends were trimmed by 4 bases and 3 bases, with 10 bases remaining between them. Germline assignment: CDR1 SGHRS and CDR2 YFSETQ. This chain's CDR3 is CASSHGTDYGYTF. The CDR3 coding sequence is TGCGCCAGCAGCCATGGGACGGACTATGGCTACACCTTC.

This clone is a singleton in its sample. This chain connects TRBV4-3 to TRBJ2-3, with 7 bases lining up with TRBD2. J was trimmed by 4 bases and V by 0 bases; bases with no gene match: 1. Germline loops: CDR1 LGHNA, CDR2 YSLEER. CDR3 length: 14 amino acids. CDR3 sequence (DNA): TGCGCCAGCAGCCAAGAAGGGAGGGCAGATACGCAGTATTTT. Amino acid sequence: CASSQEGRADTQYF.

This chain links TRBV30 with TRBJ1-1; maybe TRBD1 (6 bases). Trimming took 5 bases from V and 7 from J, leaving 17 bases between them. The CDR3 loop spans 13 amino acids. Germline CDR1 is GTSNPN and CDR2 is SVGIG (reference sequence). As DNA, the CDR3 is TGTGCCTGGGCGGACAGCGTGACTAATGAAGCTTTCTTT. Its protein product is CAWADSVTNEAFF.

This chain joins TRBV6-1 and TRBJ1-1; D remains ambiguous. Germline assignment: CDR1 MNHNS and CDR2 SASEGT. V gave up 4 bases and J gave up 0 bases, with 3 bases separating them. CDR3 size: 12 residues. Written as DNA, the CDR3 is TGTGCCAGCAGTGTGTTGAACACTGAAGCTTTCTTT. This sequence encodes CASSVLNTEAFF.

This chain uses TRBV19 with TRBJ1-5; 7 nucleotides align to TRBD1. This CDR3 is built from 15 residues. Germline V gene data show CDR1 as LNHDA and CDR2 as SQIVND (reference sequence). Losses at the gene ends were 7 bases for V and 6 bases for J; bases not matched to a gene: 12. Written as DNA, the CDR3 is TGTGCCAGTACGAAGGAGGGGGCGCCGGGTCAGCCCCAGCATTTT. It translates to CASTKEGAPGQPQHF.

The chain has TRBV5-5 and TRBJ2-1; TRBD2 might be the D (5 bases). V was pared by 1 base and J by 5 bases, with 13 bases between. The germline V gene has CDR1 SGHKS and CDR2 YYEKEE (reference sequence). CDR3 size: 15 residues. In nucleotides, the CDR3 is TGTGCCAGCAGCTTGAAAGCGGCGATTAACAATGAGCAGTTCTTC. Protein product: CASSLKAAINNEQFF.

J is TRBJ2-3 and V is TRBV5-6; D is unresolved. The CDR3 totals 15 residues. With 3 bases removed from V and 1 base from J, the gap between germline ends came to 12 bases. Germline loops: CDR1 SGHDT, CDR2 YYEEEE. CDR3: CASSSYSYGTDTQYF. In DNA form, the CDR3 reads TGTGCCAGCAGCTCGTATAGTTACGGCACAGATACGCAGTATTTT.

This clone has only one observation. The chain employs TRBV5-4 and TRBJ2-2; tentative D call: TRBD2 (5 bases). The CDR3 runs to 15 residues. Germline V gene sequence: CDR1 SGHNT, CDR2 YYREEE (reference sequence). Trimming took 4 bases from V and 3 from J, leaving 13 bases between them. This CDR3 is CASSPAGVDTGELFF. The CDR3 DNA is TGTGCCAGCAGCCCGGCCGGGGTCGACACCGGGGAGCTGTTTTTT.

The V call is TRBV4-2, the J call TRBJ2-7; D may be TRBD2 (5 bases). This CDR3 contains 14 residues. V lost 0 bases to trimming and J lost 6 bases, with 12 bases between them. Germline V gene lookup returns CDR1 LGHNA and CDR2 YNFKEQ. As DNA, the CDR3 is TGTGCCAGCAGCCAAGATCTCGGGGTTGGCGAGCAGTACTTC. Translation gives CASSQDLGVGEQYF.

The V and J genes are TRBV18 and TRBJ2-1; 9 bases are shared with TRBD1. Trimming at V came to 5 bases and at J to 4 bases, leaving 6 bases not matched to a gene. CDR3 length equals 15 residues. The germline V gene has CDR1 KGHSH and CDR2 LQKENI. The DNA of the CDR3 is TGTGCCAGCTCAACCGGGACAGGGATGTACAATGAGCAGTTCTTC. Its protein is CASSTGTGMYNEQFF.

This chain links TRBV30 with TRBJ2-3; D perhaps matches TRBD2 (6 bases). Germline lookup yields CDR1 GTSNPN and CDR2 SVGIG (reference sequence). The CDR3 runs 12 residues. Trimming took 6 bases from V and 7 from J, leaving 14 bases between them. CDR3 in amino acids: CACGREGNTQYF. The CDR3, as DNA: TGTGCCTGCGGGAGAGAAGGGAATACGCAGTATTTT.

The V and J genes are TRBV30 and TRBJ2-7; D not certain. There are 15 residues in the CDR3. Germline V gene data show CDR1 as GTSNPN and CDR2 as SVGIG (reference sequence). V was shortened by 2 bases and J by 0 bases, with 14 bases between the two germline ends. The CDR3 protein is CAWSRLTRYSYEQYF. As DNA, the CDR3 is TGTGCCTGGAGTCGACTTACACGATACTCCTACGAGCAGTACTTC.

The rearrangement uses TRBV4-3 and TRBJ2-7; 8 bases agree with TRBD2. The V gene's germline CDR1 is LGHNA and CDR2 YSLEER. CDR3 size: 16 residues. Trimming cost V 3 bases and J 2 bases; bases outside gene matches: 9. CDR3 sequence: CASSQDASGWAYEQYF. The CDR3 DNA is TGCGCCAGCAGCCAGGATGCTAGCGGGTGGGCCTACGAGCAGTACTTC.

The chain has TRBV11-2 and TRBJ2-7; 9 bases are shared with TRBD2. CDR1 SGHAT and CDR2 FQNNGV come from the germline V gene. CDR3 length: 16 amino acids. Trimming at V came to 5 bases and at J to 1 base, leaving 9 bases not matched to a gene. The CDR3 region is CASSAVTSGPSYEQYF. DNA of the CDR3: TGTGCCAGCAGCGCAGTGACTAGCGGCCCTTCCTACGAGCAGTACTTC.